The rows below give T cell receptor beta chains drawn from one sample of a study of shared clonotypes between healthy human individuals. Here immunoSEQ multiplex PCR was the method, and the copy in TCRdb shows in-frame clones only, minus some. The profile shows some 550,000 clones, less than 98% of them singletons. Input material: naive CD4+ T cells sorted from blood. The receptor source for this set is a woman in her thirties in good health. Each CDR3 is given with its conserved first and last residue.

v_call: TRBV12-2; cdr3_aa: CASRFGHVLVHPGNTIYF
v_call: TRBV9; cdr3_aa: CASSVAPGGRGRGSLETQYF
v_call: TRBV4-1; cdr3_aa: CASSQANRNTIYF
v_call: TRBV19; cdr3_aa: CASSEHGQGAREQYF
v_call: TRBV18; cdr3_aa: CASSPERSNYEQYF
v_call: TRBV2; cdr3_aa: CASSLLASGANVLTF
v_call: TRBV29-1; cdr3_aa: CSVAPGQGDEQYF
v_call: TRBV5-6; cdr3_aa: CASSHGTVSADTQYF
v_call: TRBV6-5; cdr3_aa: CASSTGRNTGELFF
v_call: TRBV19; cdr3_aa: CASSREQGAFEQYF
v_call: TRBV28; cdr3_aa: CASSLGGAVYNEQFF
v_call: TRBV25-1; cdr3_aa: CASSAPTGYPEKLFF
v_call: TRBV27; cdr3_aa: CASSLGGTAGANVLTF
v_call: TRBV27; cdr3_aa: CASSSAGAVETEAFF
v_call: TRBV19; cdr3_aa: CASTPWGYGTGELFF
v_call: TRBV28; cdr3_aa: CASSLQTGELFF
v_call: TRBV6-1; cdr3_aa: CASRRTGVNQPQHF
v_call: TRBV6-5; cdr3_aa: CASSGIYEQYF
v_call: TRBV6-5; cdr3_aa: CASSYSGDRNEKLFF
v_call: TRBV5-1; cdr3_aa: CASSSSGSNTGELFF
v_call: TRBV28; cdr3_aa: CASRTERGSNQPQHF
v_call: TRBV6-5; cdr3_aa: CASSYEAGSNTGELFF
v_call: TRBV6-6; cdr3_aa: CASSYHRDPEGQFF
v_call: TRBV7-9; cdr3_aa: CASSFAVYYGYTF
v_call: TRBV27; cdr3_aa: CASSFWDRVNEQYF
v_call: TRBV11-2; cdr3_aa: CASSLVKGRIYEQYF
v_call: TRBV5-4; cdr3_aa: CASSLARLAGGADTQYF
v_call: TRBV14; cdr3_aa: CASTSSARGTQFF
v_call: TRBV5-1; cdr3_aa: CASSLYRTGGGLAGDLRSYEQYF